These T cell receptor beta chains were read from a single sample in a study of CD8+CD57+ T cells in acquired aplastic anemia. TCRdb called the reads again in MiXCR, with one record for every CDR3 protein. In the table there are roughly 250,000 distinct CDR3 sequences, 82% of which are singletons. The sample taken for sequencing was sorted CD4+, CD8+, or CD8+CD57+ T cells (not recorded which) from PBMCs. Every receptor here comes from a human donor with aplastic anemia. Each CDR3 is given without its conserved first and last residue. The order of the fields is CDR3 length, J gene, D gene, V gene, CDR3 protein. D genes are given only for firm matches.

10 TRBJ2-2 - TRBV5-1 ASSDYTINTF
13 TRBJ1-5 - TRBV11-1 ASSAGVSRNRPQH
12 TRBJ2-7 - TRBV2 ASSEGQAPYEQY
11 - - TRBV15 ATGRRVGEPQH
13 TRBJ2-3 TRBD2 TRBV7-9 ASSQSILAGGPIY
12 TRBJ2-3 - TRBV11-3 ASSFQGDADTQY
11 TRBJ2-7 - TRBV29-1 SVEGPMGYEQY
15 TRBJ2-1 TRBD2 TRBV2 ASSEGPHSGGVNDQF
14 TRBJ2-1 TRBD1 TRBV7-6 ASSSDRGLSTHHQF
11 TRBJ2-3 - TRBV9 ASSVDRLGDTQ
13 TRBJ2-6 - TRBV2 TGSAGSSGANVLT
19 TRBJ2-1 TRBD1 TRBV15 ATSRDRGMSSPPHFGNGQF
13 TRBJ2-1 - TRBV7-8 ASSLAGGSDTEHF
12 TRBJ2-3 TRBD2 TRBV7-2 ASSLQRSGGTEE
11 - TRBD1 TRBV7-2 ASSSTGTETQY
9 TRBJ2-5 - TRBV5-4 ASSFGTTQY
11 TRBJ1-6 - TRBV9 ASGFWGTVTLH
11 TRBJ2-7 - TRBV6-1 ASSRTERYEQY
9 TRBJ2-3 - TRBV5-4 ASSFSGAQY
13 TRBJ2-3 - TRBV2 ASSYRFEGTDTQY
12 TRBJ1-1 - TRBV7-3 ASSPTGSGPETL
12 TRBJ2-2 TRBD2 TRBV5-6 ASTTGGNTGELF
12 TRBJ2-3 - TRBV7-9 ASSLAGGLQATH
11 TRBJ1-1 TRBD1 TRBV7-3 ASSMTGGTEAF
13 TRBJ2-5 - TRBV10-2 ASTFRGATQETQY
12 TRBJ1-6 - TRBV9 ASSVSSYTPPFH
13 TRBJ2-5 - TRBV25-1 ASSESGRRRETQY
13 TRBJ2-3 TRBD2 TRBV7-3 ASSSGTSGIDTEY
12 TRBJ1-5 TRBD1 TRBV7-2 ASSMGQGDRPQH
14 TRBJ1-2 - TRBV11-3 ASSLLLRVGNYGYT
15 TRBJ2-1 - TRBV11-3 ASSLDLTEALSHEQF
15 TRBJ2-1 - TRBV7-9 ASSLKPGEPVFAEQF
11 TRBJ2-3 TRBD1 TRBV2 ATVAGGTGAQY
13 TRBJ1-2 - TRBV7-9 AGQVARDTQYFGT
12 TRBJ2-5 - TRBV7-9 ASSAVAETQYQG
13 TRBJ1-1 - TRBV7-6 ASSLGRVPSGADF
12 TRBJ2-1 - TRBV28 ASSSTGTIDEQF
13 TRBJ2-5 - TRBV14 ASSQDAGMRETQY
11 TRBJ1-2 - TRBV9 ASRYLTGYGYT
14 TRBJ1-6 - TRBV2 ASSGNSGGYGSPLH
12 TRBJ2-3 - TRBV7-2 ASSSGTRQQYVG
13 TRBJ2-7 - TRBV5-5 ASSLLEPLLYEQY
14 TRBJ1-6 - TRBV7-8 ASSPEGTWGETPLH
12 TRBJ1-1 - TRBV7-2 ASSHSGLAGGAQ
12 TRBJ1-1 - TRBV11-2 ASSPWGLHTEAF
10 TRBJ2-2 - TRBV7-9 ASSLVPGYGV
12 TRBJ2-5 - TRBV7-2 ASSLGHPSDNEQ
13 TRBJ1-1 - TRBV7-3 ASSLGLGGYEQYF
13 TRBJ2-1 - TRBV7-4 ASSSSRGCEASLY
14 TRBJ1-2 - TRBV7-8 ASSFHPDGMAYSYT
10 TRBJ2-7 TRBD1 TRBV9 ASGTGGSEQY